Detailed here is one TCR beta chain. The target antigen is unknown. With V trimmed by 5 bases and J by 4 bases, 7 bases remained unmatched. The germline CDR1 and CDR2 sequences are GTSNPN and SVGIG (reference sequence). The CDR3 extends over 15 amino acids. The entry originates in a study of cytomegalovirus exposure and HLA in healthy donors. Study information: The early release's HLA-typed donors yielded tens of millions of unique TCRs.

The study, taken as a whole, reports: 16,951 TCR beta sequences were associated with HLA alleles at 0.05 false discovery rate in a later analysis. The study had only CMV serostatus as immune exposure information.

PCR amplification relied on 60 Vbeta primers (plus 13 Jbeta primers). Produced via immunoSEQ multiplex PCR; TCRdb's table is partial and in-frame only. The repertoire holds 65,000 to 100,000 clones, with about 80% as singletons. The sample taken for sequencing was PBMCs. The sequence came from a female donor in good health and CMV-seronegative. The rearrangement links TRBV30 to TRBJ2-2; 10 bases align to TRBD2. The CDR3 is CAWQPGLASTGELFF. The DNA for the CDR3 is TGTGCCTGGCAACCGGGACTAGCGTCCACCGGGGAGCTGTTTTTT.